A selection of T cell receptor beta chains follows, all from one sample in a study of identical twins. TCRdb independently ran MiXCR on the 5' RACE reads; one entry per CDR3 protein. There are 400,000 to 550,000 distinct CDR3 sequences in the sample; around an eighth occur only once, and 0.98% lies in the top ten. This sample also belongs to another study, concerning yellow fever vaccine responses in identical twins.

Sequenced input: CD4+ T cells sorted from blood. All receptors come from a woman aged 18-29 years in good health. Each CDR3 is given with its conserved first and last residue. The D gene is left open where the match is weak. Clone size is stated in some rows and not others, as once, few, many or a class when expanded.

-	-	TRBJ2-6	TRBV15	TGTGCCACCAGCAGAGTTTCCGGGGTCTCTGGGGCCAACGTCCTGACTTTC	CATSRVSGVSGANVLTF
-	TRBD1	TRBJ2-1	TRBV6-1	TGTGCCAGCGGGTCTCACAGGGGCTCTGGTTTAGGGGATTACAATGAGCAGTTCTTC	CASGSHRGSGLGDYNEQFF
many	-	TRBJ1-1	TRBV12-3/TRBV12-4	TGTGCCAGCAGCTTGGTTGGGGGCACCAACACTGAAGCTTTCTTT	CASSLVGGTNTEAFF
-	-	TRBJ2-5	TRBV7-6	TGTGCCAGCAGCTCTCGGTTGGAGACCCAGTACTTC	CASSSRLETQYF
few	TRBD2	TRBJ2-1	TRBV6-2/TRBV6-3	TGTGCCAGCAGCCACGGGACTAGCGGGAGGGGTCAGTTCTTC	CASSHGTSGRGQFF
-	-	TRBJ1-1	TRBV5-1	TGCGCCAGCAGCTTGGCACAGGGTGTCTCTGAAGCTTTCTTT	CASSLAQGVSEAFF
-	TRBD1	TRBJ1-2	TRBV5-1	TGCGCCAGCAGCTTAGGGACAGGGACGAGAACTGGCTACACCTTC	CASSLGTGTRTGYTF
many	-	TRBJ2-7	TRBV12-3/TRBV12-4	TGTGCCAGCTCTCGTACGTACGAGCAGTACTTC	CASSRTYEQYF
-	-	TRBJ2-1	TRBV7-2	TGTGCCAGCAGCCCATGGACTGGAAATGAGCAGTTCTTC	CASSPWTGNEQFF
few	TRBD1	TRBJ1-5	TRBV12-3/TRBV12-4	TGTGCCAGCAGTTTAGGGACAGGGGGCGATCAGCCCCAGCATTTT	CASSLGTGGDQPQHF
-	-	TRBJ2-3	TRBV18	TGTGCCAGCTCATACGGATCCTTAGAGGGAGATACGCAGTATTTT	CASSYGSLEGDTQYF
few	-	TRBJ1-6	TRBV6-1	TGTGCCGGGCAGGAGGGGCGCGATTCACCCCTCCACTTT	CAGQEGRDSPLHF
-	-	TRBJ2-3	TRBV29-1	TGCAGCGTTGCTCTCGAGAGAACAGATACGCAGTATTTT	CSVALERTDTQYF
-	TRBD2	TRBJ2-1	TRBV6-2/TRBV6-3	TGTGCCAGCCATCCTAGCGGGAGTAGGGCGAATGAGCAGTTCTTC	CASHPSGSRANEQFF
-	-	TRBJ2-4	TRBV20-1	TGCAGTGCTAGAGAGGACAGAACCAAAAACATTCAGTACTTC	CSAREDRTKNIQYF
many	-	TRBJ2-3	TRBV10-3	TGTGCCATCAGTGACCCGCTGGGTGCAGATACGCAGTATTTT	CAISDPLGADTQYF
-	-	TRBJ2-7	TRBV12-3/TRBV12-4	TGTGCCAGCAAGATCCCAGGGAGCTCCTACGAGCAGTACTTC	CASKIPGSSYEQYF
few	TRBD2	TRBJ2-6	TRBV4-2	TGTGCCAGCAGCCAAAGGACTAGCGGGGGCTCTGGGGCCAACGTCCTGACTTTC	CASSQRTSGGSGANVLTF
few	TRBD1	TRBJ2-7	TRBV6-1	TGTGCCAGCAGCCCATGGACAGGGGGGTTTCCCTACGAGCAGTACTTC	CASSPWTGGFPYEQYF
-	TRBD2	TRBJ2-1	TRBV3-1	TGTGCCAGCAGCCACCCCCAATGGGGACTAGCGGGGGGGGACGAGCAGTTCTTC	CASSHPQWGLAGGDEQFF
-	-	TRBJ2-1	TRBV7-3	TGTGCCAGCAGCAACGGACAGAAGGTGTACAATGAGCAGTTCTTC	CASSNGQKVYNEQFF
few	-	TRBJ2-5	TRBV5-4	TGTGCCAGCAGCCACGGCGGGTGGGATCAAGAGACCCAGTACTTC	CASSHGGWDQETQYF
-	-	TRBJ1-1	TRBV7-2	TGTGCCAGCGGGAAGACGGGCTCAGGGAGATTACAAGCTTTCTTT	CASGKTGSGRLQAFF
-	-	TRBJ2-1	TRBV7-9	TGTGCCAGCAGCAAACCTAGCACCAATGAGCAGTTCTTC	CASSKPSTNEQFF
few	TRBD1	TRBJ2-7	TRBV20-1	TGCAGTGCTCGGGACAGGAGTACGTACGAGCAGTACTTC	CSARDRSTYEQYF
few	-	TRBJ2-2	TRBV5-1	TGCGCCAGCAGCTTTTCCTCCGCGAACACCGGGGAGCTGTTTTTT	CASSFSSANTGELFF
-	-	TRBJ2-5	TRBV4-2	TGTGCCAGCGCTGCGGGGGAGACCCAGTACTTC	CASAAGETQYF
many	-	TRBJ2-5	TRBV11-2	TGTGCCAGCAGCCCGACGGGGAGTCTGGGGGAGACCCAGTACTTC	CASSPTGSLGETQYF
-	-	TRBJ1-1	TRBV3-1	TGTGCCAGCAGCCTGGACCGGTCGAGCCAAGCTTTCTTT	CASSLDRSSQAFF
few	-	TRBJ2-5	TRBV4-3	TGCGCCAGCAGCCAAGATAGGGGGTTTGGAGAGACCCAGTACTTC	CASSQDRGFGETQYF
-	-	TRBJ1-5	TRBV4-2	TGTGCCAGCAGCCAAGAACTGGGGGATCAGCCCCAGCATTTT	CASSQELGDQPQHF
-	TRBD1	TRBJ2-7	TRBV7-3	TGTGCCAGCAGCTCCCAGACAGGGGAGGCCTACGAGCAGTACTTC	CASSSQTGEAYEQYF
few	TRBD1	TRBJ1-1	TRBV6-1	TGTGCCAGCAGTAGGGGGACAGCCATGAACACTGAAGCTTTCTTT	CASSRGTAMNTEAFF
-	-	TRBJ2-7	TRBV29-1	TGCAGCGCAACGGGACCTCCCTACGAGCAGTACTTC	CSATGPPYEQYF
-	TRBD2	TRBJ2-1	TRBV28	TGTGCCAGCAATATGGGACTAGCGGTTTACAATGAGCAGTTCTTC	CASNMGLAVYNEQFF
few	-	TRBJ1-3	TRBV7-9	TGTGCAGTTACCTCCGTCGTGTGGGGCCTCTCTGGAAACACCATATATTTT	CAVTSVVWGLSGNTIYF
-	-	TRBJ1-6	TRBV5-1	TGCGCCAGCAGGGAGACATTGGATTCACCCCTCCACTTT	CASRETLDSPLHF
-	TRBD2	TRBJ2-1	TRBV12-3/TRBV12-4	TGTGCCAGCAGTTTTGGGATTAGCGGGGGCAATGAGCAGTTCTTC	CASSFGISGGNEQFF
-	TRBD1	TRBJ2-3	TRBV7-2	TGTGCCAGCAGCCCCAGACAGGGTACGCAGTATTTT	CASSPRQGTQYF
few	TRBD2	TRBJ2-1	TRBV6-2/TRBV6-3	TGTGCCAGCAGCTCTCACCCCGTCCGGCTAGCGGGAGGAATATACAATGAGCAGTTCTTC	CASSSHPVRLAGGIYNEQFF
-	-	TRBJ1-1	TRBV5-1	TGCGCCAGCAGCCCAGGACAGATCAGGGAAGCTTTCTTT	CASSPGQIREAFF
many	-	TRBJ1-5	TRBV20-1	TGCAGTGCTAGGAGAGGTGCGGGAGATAGCAATCAGCCCCAGCATTTT	CSARRGAGDSNQPQHF
few	TRBD2	TRBJ2-1	TRBV27	TGTGCCAGCAGTTTACGGGAGGGGAATGAGCAGTTCTTC	CASSLREGNEQFF
-	-	TRBJ2-2	TRBV5-1	TGCGCCAGCAGTCTCCCAGGGAGCACCGGGGAGCTGTTTTTT	CASSLPGSTGELFF
few	TRBD2	TRBJ2-1	TRBV12-3/TRBV12-4	TGTGCCAGCAGTTCCCCGACTAGCGGGGGACCGAGCTCCTACAATGAGCAGTTCTTC	CASSSPTSGGPSSYNEQFF
-	-	TRBJ2-3	TRBV28	TGTGCCAGCAGTGGAGCCCTGGGGGAAGATACGCAGTATTTT	CASSGALGEDTQYF
-	-	TRBJ2-3	TRBV29-1	TGCAGCGTAGGACCCCGAGGAGGCACAGATACGCAGTATTTT	CSVGPRGGTDTQYF
-	TRBD1	TRBJ2-7	TRBV7-2	TGTGCCAGCAGCCTCAGGGGGAACGCCTACGAGCAGTACTTC	CASSLRGNAYEQYF
few	-	TRBJ2-2	TRBV12-3/TRBV12-4	TGTGCCAGCACCTCTGCGGGGGCCACCGGGGAGCTGTTTTTT	CASTSAGATGELFF
many	-	TRBJ2-1	TRBV5-1	TGCGCCAGCAGCTTGACGGGGAGCTCCTACAATGAGCAGTTCTTC	CASSLTGSSYNEQFF
few	TRBD2	TRBJ2-7	TRBV20-1	TGCAGTGCTCCCACTAGCGGGACGTCCTACGAGCAGTACTTC	CSAPTSGTSYEQYF
-	-	TRBJ1-6	TRBV4-3	TGCGCCAGCAGCCAAGATCGTGATTCACCCCTCCACTTT	CASSQDRDSPLHF
few	-	TRBJ2-7	TRBV28	TGTGCCAGCAGTTTACGCGAAGACGAGCAGTACTTC	CASSLREDEQYF
-	-	TRBJ2-6	TRBV5-1	TGCGCCAGCAGCAGCCAGCCTGGCGTTGGGGCCAACGTCCTGACTTTC	CASSSQPGVGANVLTF